This T cell receptor (beta chain) was recorded in a study of breast tumors, draining lymph nodes, adjacent tissues. Study-level points and caveats: Compared with lymph nodes, tumors were less diverse; compared with nontumor tissue, more.

Axillary draining lymph nodes of breast cancer patients supplied the node samples. MiXCR was run by TCRdb on the multiplex PCR reads, yielding one entry per CDR3 protein. Altogether about 140,000 distinct CDR3 sequences are present, 20% to 25% being singletons, with the ten largest covering under 3%. There are many counts of this clonotype. Its specificity is unknown. The CDR3 has 16 amino acids. Germline lookup yields CDR1 MDHEN and CDR2 SYDVKM. Trimming took 2 bases from V and 9 from J; bases not matched to a gene: 8. The origin of this receptor is a female donor with breast cancer. Some clones in this sample may be carry-over from other donors' samples. The source material was axillary lymph node tissue. The chain employs TRBV28 and TRBJ2-1; 12 nucleotides agree with TRBD1. The CDR3 spells CASSLSRGQGAVEQFF. DNA for the CDR3: TGTGCCAGCAGTTTAAGCCGGGGACAGGGGGCTGTTGAGCAGTTCTTC. Together with reference TRBV28 and TRBJ2-1, the CDR3 gives the full variable domain: DVKVTQSSRYLVKRTGEKVFLECVQDMDHENMFWYRQDPGLGLRLIYFSYDVKMKEKGDIPEGYSVSREKKERFSLILESASTNQTSMYLCASSLSRGQGAVEQFFGPGTRLTVL.